The 5 T cell receptor beta chains below all came from one sample that was sequenced in a study of blood T cell repertoires in COVID-19. The data were produced by immunoSEQ multiplex PCR, yet TCRdb's version contains in-frame clones alone and is incomplete. The table lists around 460,000 clones, about 90% of them singletons. Sequenced input: peripheral blood. The origin of the receptors is a man aged 18 to 29 with COVID-19, enrolled during active disease.

J is TRBJ2-5 and V is TRBV7-2; D may be TRBD2 (7 bases). The CDR3 sequence is 12 residues long. The germline CDR1 and CDR2 sequences are SGHTA and FQGNSA. V lost 8 bases and J lost 5, with 12 bases in between. The CDR3 sequence: CASGGAGETQYF. For the CDR3, the DNA is TGTGCCAGCGGGGGGGCAGGGGAGACCCAGTACTTC.

The J gene is TRBJ2-2, the V gene TRBV24-1; D remains unclear. The CDR3 is made up of 11 amino acids. The germline CDR1 and CDR2 sequences are KGHDR and SFDVKD. V lost 7 bases and J lost 8, with 7 bases in between. The CDR3 DNA reads as TGTGCCACCAGCTGGGCGGGGGAGCTGTTTTTT. It codes for CATSWAGELFF.

The rearrangement links TRBV6-5 to TRBJ1-4, with D possibly being TRBD1 (5 bases). V shed 5 bases and J shed 0 bases, with 10 bases lying between them. Per germline, CDR1 MNHEY and CDR2 SVGAGI. CDR3 length: 15 amino acids. CDR3 sequence (DNA): TGTGCCAGCAGTACAGTCAGGGCAACTAATGAAAAACTGTTTTTT. Translated, it gives CASSTVRATNEKLFF.

This chain connects TRBV5-1 to TRBJ2-7; maybe TRBD1 (6 bases). Between the trimmed V and J ends, which lost 4 bases and 3 bases, there was a span of 14 bases. The V gene's germline CDR1 is SGHRS and CDR2 YFSETQ. CDR3 length: 14 amino acids. The CDR3 loop reads CASSGGVTGYEQYF. The CDR3 DNA sequence: TGCGCCAGCAGCGGTGGGGTGACAGGCTACGAGCAGTACTTC.

In DNA form, the CDR3 reads TGTGCCAGCAGCCCTAGATTTAACTATGGCTACACCTTC. It is translated as CASSPRFNYGYTF. This chain connects TRBV12-3 or TRBV12-4 to TRBJ1-2; D not resolved. Trimming removed 6 bases from V and 1 base from J, with 9 bases in between. CDR3 length: 13 amino acids.